This TCR beta chain was obtained from a study of blood T cell repertoires in COVID-19. Study-level information: In each case, the material was cDNA or gDNA derived from T cells, B-cell-depleted T cells, or PBMCs.

Some clones are missing from TCRdb's copy, which holds only in-frame ones; the method was immunoSEQ multiplex PCR. This table holds fewer than 400,000 clones, around nine tenths found once. Deletions cut 3 bases from V and 9 bases from J, with 12 bases between. Per germline, CDR1 LNHDA and CDR2 SQIVND (reference sequence). The CDR3 has 13 amino acids. Adults between roughly 18 and 89 years of age took part from about two dozen US areas. All recovered Cohort 3 donors got two negative PCRs, got clearance, or saw symptom resolution. The chain couples TRBV19 to TRBJ2-1; D is unclear. The sequenced material came from PBMCs or T cells enriched from blood (not recorded which). This sequence was found in a man aged 55 to 70 who had recovered from COVID-19. CDR3 region: CASSITQAIEQFF. The CDR3 DNA reads TGTGCCAGTAGTATCACCCAGGCTATTGAGCAGTTCTTC.